The clone carrying this TCR beta chain showed up many times. Its antigen is unknown. This entry comes from a study of response to subunit inactivated influenza vaccine. Overall study results and limits: Authors proposed each seasonal influenza vaccination draws in few new T cells.

TCRdb re-analysed the RT-PCR reads in MiXCR, keeping a single row per CDR3 protein. The sample holds 450,000 to 600,000 distinct CDR3 sequences, 7.2% seen once. This CDR3 region has 15 residues. CDR1 and CDR2 from the germline V gene are LGHDT and YNNKEL (reference sequence). Trimming stripped 3 bases from V and 10 bases from J, with 19 bases between. The input for sequencing was PBMCs from blood, taken less than 30 months after vaccination. The genes are TRBV3-1 and TRBJ2-1; the D gene is possibly TRBD2 (7 bases). The source of this sequence is a man between 45 and 75 years old who received an inactivated influenza vaccine. CDR3 amino acids: CASSQGGRAFGEQFF. The CDR3 DNA sequence: TGTGCCAGCAGCCAGGGGGGGCGAGCCTTCGGGGAGCAGTTCTTC.